This TCR beta chain was retrieved from a study of blood T cells in healthy people across ages (dated by TCRdb to between 2014 and 2017). As for the study more broadly: In model experiments, roughly one uniquely barcoded TCR beta cDNA molecule per two T cells was captured by template switching. The study measured age-related changes in TCR beta repertoire diversity using deep sequencing normalized with unique cDNA molecular identifiers. The donors were split into four age groups: young (average 16 years), middle-aged (39), aged (over 55) and long-lived (roughly 86). To avoid experimental bias, donors of different ages were distributed randomly across sequencing lanes. For two donors (one aged 18 to 30 and one aged 80 or older), the study analyzed two additional independent replicas of 1 million unique cDNA reads from the same blood draw. Beyond this particular receptor, the publication reports: Estimates of total diversity from one million sequenced T cells were regarded as lower bounds and underestimates. Compared with the aged group, more naive CD4+ T cells, fewer expanded clones and increased TCR diversity were shown by the long-lived group, suggesting age selection. The percentage of naive T cells measured by flow cytometry correlated strongly with observed TCR beta diversity. Because the CMV infection status of the donors was unknown, age-related changes in expanded clonotypes may potentially have been confounded. As age increased, observed TCR beta diversity per million T cells dropped in a roughly linear way, and a significant reduction was already evident by age 40. Bulk unsorted PBMC profiling prevented conclusive comparison of naive and antigen-experienced compartments.

The CDR3 measures 13 amino acids from cysteine to phenylalanine. The sequence is cut down to CDR3 DNA, 39 bases in frame from base 1. For CDR1 and CDR2, the germline V gene lists SGHRS and YFSETQ. Libraries were constructed by 5' RACE. TCRdb names Illumina HiSeq 2500 as the instrument used. A second PCR of 7 to 11 cycles was performed with a sample-barcoded 5' primer and a J-beta primer mix. A unique molecular identifier was introduced onto each TCR beta cDNA molecule by a template-switch 5' adaptor carrying 12 random nucleotides. Each sample yielded at least 2.5 million CDR3-containing paired-end reads. The Mint cDNA synthesis kit, primed by a TRBC-specific oligonucleotide, was used to synthesize first-strand cDNA from all RNA. Following uracil-DNA glycosylase treatment, a first 18-cycle PCR with universal primers M1SS and BC2_uni_R was performed on all cDNA. The original methods were these. Normalization of each sample was performed by random selection of 1 million high-quality reads, each carrying a distinct molecular identifier. Instead of being binned into consensus sequences, reads with shared molecular identifiers were discarded. MiTCR, set to a Q25 quality threshold and the strictest error-elimination algorithm, was used for CDR3 identification, clonotype clustering and error correction. A nonparametric unseen species model with Euler transformation was used to estimate lower-bound total TCR beta diversity. In TCRdb, the public reads were trimmed at Q25 with fastp and aligned with MiXCR, with productive beta chains retained. When rows share a CDR3 protein, they turn into one entry using the most common DNA and genes. What appears here as the V and J calls and clone size reflects TCRdb's work, not the paper's. This sample has 550,000 to 750,000 distinct CDR3 sequences in its table, and around a fifth of those were observed once. Jointly, the top ten make up 3% to 4% of the sample.

The 39 donors, aged 6 to 90 years, were systemically healthy Caucasian individuals from Russia. Roughly 11 milliliters of peripheral blood were drawn from each donor into EDTA-treated Vacutainer tubes. Ficoll-Paque density-gradient centrifugation was used to isolate PBMCs, with at least 7 million obtained per sample. Trizol reagent was used to extract total RNA from the PBMCs, yielding at least 6 micrograms per sample. For every donor, flow cytometry on a PBMC aliquot measured the percentage of naive CD45RAhigh/CD27high T cells. Turning to this clonotype: Its specific antigen is unknown. A much larger clone lies a single base off, so this may be a read error.

The TCR sequence derives from a man between 65 and 85 years old in good health. The V and J genes are TRBV5-1 and TRBJ2-3; there is no confident call for the D gene. The source material was blood. The DNA sequence is TGCGACAGCAGCTTGGGGTTTACAGATACGCAGTATTTT. Its protein product is CDSSLGFTDTQYF.